The sequence of this T cell receptor (beta chain) was determined in a study of cytomegalovirus exposure and HLA in healthy donors. Notes on the study in general: A missense variant in DCLRE1C was later tied to TCR beta V- and J-gene trimming.

As to this clone: The antigen is unknown.

The germline gives CDR1 LNHDA, CDR2 SQIVND (reference sequence). This CDR3 is built from 18 residues. With 3 bases clipped from V and 6 bases from J, the junction kept 15 bases outside the gene matches. Everyone who donated was a healthy bone marrow donor. PCR used 60 Vbeta primers and 13 Jbeta primers. Sequencing used immunoSEQ multiplex PCR; TCRdb keeps in-frame clones, though not all of them. The sample has around 220,000 clones, 70% to 85% seen once. The sample comprised PBMCs. V usage is TRBV19 and J usage is TRBJ1-5; 9 bases are a match to TRBD1. This clonotype was obtained from a girl aged 2 to 10 in good health and CMV-seronegative. The CDR3 DNA reads TGTGCCAGTAGTATCAAAGGGGGGGGGACAGGGTTTTTTCAGCCCCAGCATTTT. Its protein is CASSIKGGGTGFFQPQHF.